This TCR beta chain was profiled in a study of a mutant IDH1 vaccine in newly diagnosed glioma. Comments on this clone: Its target is not known.

Time point here: week 11, during vaccination. All doses held 300 ug of mutant IDH1 20-mer peptide, with topical imiquimod. The CDR3 has 14 residues. Germline V gives CDR1 MNHEY, CDR2 SVGAGI. V lost 0 bases and J lost 7, with 12 bases in between. General study points: The vaccine induced immune responses, and these occurred in 93.3% of patients.

Generated by immunoSEQ multiplex PCR, the TCRdb table keeps only in-frame clones and is missing some. The top ten hold 0.5% to 0.65% of the sample, which has 110,000 or so clones, 85% to 90% seen once. The specimen comprised PBMCs, sampled from a glioma patient whose treatment included an IDH1 peptide vaccine. The receptor was derived from a woman between 45 and 65 years old with glioma. The chain couples TRBV6-5 to TRBJ1-2; D not certain. In nucleotides, the CDR3 is TGTGCCAGCAGTTACTCGAGTGCGGTTCGTGGCTACACCTTC. Its protein is CASSYSSAVRGYTF.